These T cell receptor beta chains were read from a single sample in a study of CD8 T cells in ankylosing spondylitis. Each CDR3 protein is one row after TCRdb ran MiXCR on the 5' RACE reads. The data show about 400,000 distinct CDR3 sequences, about 22% seen once. Material: blood, either unsorted or a sorted T cell fraction (not recorded which). The receptor source for this set is a male donor with ankylosing spondylitis. The CDR3 runs from the conserved cysteine through the conserved F or W. Each record gives: CDR3 protein, V gene, J gene, clone size. Some rows have no size entry. The others give once, few or many, or a class for an expanded clone.

CASSRIRTFEQFF	TRBV5-1	TRBJ2-1	few
CASSQLAGAGANVLTF	TRBV4-2	TRBJ2-6	NA
CASSTRSEQYF	TRBV6-5	TRBJ2-7	few
CASSDRGGETQYF	TRBV5-1	TRBJ2-5	NA
CASSEDRGRDGYTF	TRBV6-1	TRBJ1-2	NA
CSAGGPAGDNEQYF	TRBV20-1	TRBJ2-7	many
CSANRDNLNTEAFF	TRBV29-1	TRBJ1-1	few
CASSIKGANEQYF	TRBV19	TRBJ2-7	few
CATSTPTGGTDEQYF	TRBV15	TRBJ2-7	NA
CASSLDPESYNEQFF	TRBV12-3/TRBV12-4	TRBJ2-1	many
CSASGAGGPVVHEQYF	TRBV20-1	TRBJ2-7	few
CATSRGALSDTQYF	TRBV15	TRBJ2-3	NA
CASSYPEGAGDYEQYF	TRBV6-2/TRBV6-3	TRBJ2-7	few
CASSPRARSNEQFF	TRBV3-1	TRBJ2-1	many
CASSFEGANTEAFF	TRBV7-2	TRBJ1-1	few
CASNTGADTLAGNQPQHF	TRBV28	TRBJ1-5	few
CASRPIDRSTEAFF	TRBV5-1	TRBJ1-1	NA
CASSQEAGSPLHF	TRBV3-1	TRBJ1-6	NA
CASSGIQGGQETQYF	TRBV10-2	TRBJ2-5	NA
CASSLLFKGSSYNSPLHF	TRBV7-8	TRBJ1-6	NA
CASSQVLAGGLPYEQYF	TRBV4-1	TRBJ2-7	NA
CASSQDRHRELFF	TRBV4-1	TRBJ2-2	NA
CASSPHRGENYEQYF	TRBV3-1	TRBJ2-7	NA
CSARADAPSYNEQFF	TRBV20-1	TRBJ2-1	few
CSVYGLSSYNEQFF	TRBV29-1	TRBJ2-1	many
CASSLGSLPPYEQYF	TRBV5-5	TRBJ2-7	NA
CASSPTLGGYQPQHF	TRBV28	TRBJ1-5	few
CASSWGDRNLNIQYF	TRBV5-1	TRBJ2-4	few
CASGSQASYNEQFF	TRBV12-5	TRBJ2-1	NA
CASSLRRENEQFF	TRBV7-8	TRBJ2-1	NA
CSVVGQIEAFF	TRBV29-1	TRBJ1-1	few